The rows below give T cell receptor beta chains drawn from one sample of a study of cytomegalovirus exposure and HLA in healthy donors. Measured with immunoSEQ multiplex PCR; TCRdb has only the in-frame clones, and not every one. In the table there are 200,000 to 250,000 clones, about 89% of which are singletons. The sample comprised PBMCs. These receptors originate from a young woman in good health and CMV-seronegative. Both conserved end residues are part of each CDR3. D genes are given only for firm matches. Only part of the rows carry a size: once, few, many, or a class if the clone is expanded.

cdr3_nt	cdr3_aa	j_call	v_call	clone_size	cdr3_length	d_call
TGTGCCAGCAGCAGTAGCGGGAGAGCTTCTGAGCAGTTCTTC	CASSSSGRASEQFF	TRBJ2-1	TRBV9	-	14	TRBD2
TGTGCCAGTAGCTTACAGGGTTTTAGCACAGATACGCAGTATTTT	CASSLQGFSTDTQYF	TRBJ2-3	TRBV19	-	15	-
TGTGCCATCACACAGGGGGGATCTGGCTACACCTTC	CAITQGGSGYTF	TRBJ1-2	TRBV6-6	-	12	TRBD1
TGTGCCAGCAGTTTAGAGCGGGTTGGCTACACCTTC	CASSLERVGYTF	TRBJ1-2	TRBV27	-	12	-
TGTGCCAGCAGCTCATTCAGGGGCGGGGAGCTGTTTTTT	CASSSFRGGELFF	TRBJ2-2	TRBV7-3	-	13	-
TGTGCCAGTAGTAGCGGACAGGGCCGCCGATATAGCAATCAGCCCCAGCATTTT	CASSSGQGRRYSNQPQHF	TRBJ1-5	TRBV19	-	18	TRBD1
TGTGCCAGCTCACCATTAGGTCCAGGGGAGTACACTGAAGCTTTCTTT	CASSPLGPGEYTEAFF	TRBJ1-1	TRBV18	-	16	-
TGTGCCAGCAGCGGGGGACTCTTAAGCTCCTACAATGAGCAGTTCTTC	CASSGGLLSSYNEQFF	TRBJ2-1	TRBV5-4	once	16	-
TGCAGCGTTGAGAGACAGGGTGGCACTGAAGCTTTCTTT	CSVERQGGTEAFF	TRBJ1-1	TRBV29-1	once	13	TRBD1
TGTGCCAGCAGCCGGACTAGCGGGAGCGGTACGCAGTATTTT	CASSRTSGSGTQYF	TRBJ2-3	TRBV7-2	-	14	TRBD2
TGTGCCAGCAGCTTAACTGCGGAAGGCTATGGCTACACCTTC	CASSLTAEGYGYTF	TRBJ1-2	TRBV7-3	-	14	-
TGTGCCAGCAGCTACTCAGGCGATACGATCTACGAGCAGTACTTC	CASSYSGDTIYEQYF	TRBJ2-7	TRBV7-9	-	15	-
TGTGCCAGCAGCGTAGCTACCGGGACAGGGCATGAGACCCAGTACTTC	CASSVATGTGHETQYF	TRBJ2-5	TRBV9	-	16	TRBD1
TGTGCCGGACAGGTGAACACCGGGGAGCTGTTTTTT	CAGQVNTGELFF	TRBJ2-2	TRBV30	-	12	TRBD1
TGTGCCAGCAGCTTTTCCGGGACAGGGGGCCTAGAAGCTTTCTTT	CASSFSGTGGLEAFF	TRBJ1-1	TRBV7-2	once	15	TRBD1
TGTGCCAGCAGCCTTGTGCGGCGGGGGGGGATTGCTGAAGCTTTCTTT	CASSLVRRGGIAEAFF	TRBJ1-1	TRBV28	-	16	-
TGTGCCAGCAGCTACCGACTAGCGGGGGTCACAGATACGCAGTATTTT	CASSYRLAGVTDTQYF	TRBJ2-3	TRBV2	-	16	TRBD2
TGTGCCAGCAGTAAAGCCCGACGGGGAGGGGGGCGATCACCCCTCCACTTT	CASSKARRGGGRSPLHF	TRBJ1-6	TRBV6-1	-	17	-
TGTGCCAGCAGTGAGACTAGCGGCAAAATTTCCCAGTTCTTC	CASSETSGKISQFF	TRBJ2-1	TRBV6-5	-	14	TRBD2
TGCGCCAGCAGCGTCCGGGACTGGCGGAGCACCGGGGAGCTGTTTTTT	CASSVRDWRSTGELFF	TRBJ2-2	TRBV5-1	once	16	-
TGTGCCAGCAGTCCCACCCTACCCCCCAGCGGGGAGACCCAGTACTTC	CASSPTLPPSGETQYF	TRBJ2-5	TRBV27	-	16	-
TGTGCCAGCAGCACCCCCGGGACAGCTAACTATGGCTACACCTTC	CASSTPGTANYGYTF	TRBJ1-2	TRBV7-2	-	15	TRBD1
TGTTCCAGCAGCCAGTTGAAGGAGCAGTACTTC	CSSSQLKEQYF	TRBJ2-7	TRBV7-9	-	11	-
TGTGCCAGCAGTTTGCCGGGACAGGGTCGGGGGACCCAGTACTTC	CASSLPGQGRGTQYF	TRBJ2-5	TRBV28	-	15	TRBD1
TGCAGCGCCCTCCCCGAGCGGAGGGGCAATGAGCAGTTCTTC	CSALPERRGNEQFF	TRBJ2-1	TRBV29-1	-	14	-
TGTGCCAGCAGCTTGAAACTAGCGGGAGTCGGCAATGAGCAGTTCTTC	CASSLKLAGVGNEQFF	TRBJ2-1	TRBV5-8	once	16	TRBD2
TGTGCCAGCAGCCGTACAGGGGGGAATTATGATGGCTACACCTTC	CASSRTGGNYDGYTF	TRBJ1-2	TRBV5-4	-	15	TRBD1
TGTGCCAGCAGCAAGGAGTCCAGACAGGGAAGTCAGCCCCAGCATTTT	CASSKESRQGSQPQHF	TRBJ1-5	TRBV21-1	-	16	-
TGTGCCAGCAGCCGGGACTTACAAGAGACCCAGTACTTC	CASSRDLQETQYF	TRBJ2-5	TRBV5-4	-	13	-
TGTGCCAGCAGTTCTGGGCTCTCCTACGAGCAGTACTTC	CASSSGLSYEQYF	TRBJ2-7	TRBV28	-	13	-
TGTGCCTGGAGTAGCGGGAGGTTCAGCGGGGAGCTGTTTTTT	CAWSSGRFSGELFF	TRBJ2-2	TRBV30	-	14	TRBD2
TGTGCCAGCAGCCCCCGGGACAGGGGTAATTCACCCCTCCACTTT	CASSPRDRGNSPLHF	TRBJ1-6	TRBV2	-	15	TRBD1
TGTGCCAGCAGCCAGCGAGACGTGGTTGCTAATGAAAAACTGTTTTTT	CASSQRDVVANEKLFF	TRBJ1-4	TRBV7-9	once	16	-
TGCAGCGTCCAGGTACAAGCCTACGAGCAGTACTTC	CSVQVQAYEQYF	TRBJ2-7	TRBV29-1	once	12	-
TGTGCCAGCAGCGTAGTAGGGGGTAGGAACTATGGCTACACCTTC	CASSVVGGRNYGYTF	TRBJ1-2	TRBV9	-	15	-
TGTGCCAGCTCACCACCGTCAGACAATGAGCAGTTCTTC	CASSPPSDNEQFF	TRBJ2-1	TRBV18	-	13	-
TGTGCCAGCAGCGGACAGGCCGGGACAGGTGTCTTCACAGATACGCAGTATTTT	CASSGQAGTGVFTDTQYF	TRBJ2-3	TRBV7-6	few	18	TRBD1
TGTGCCAGCAGTTTCCGGAGTTTTATCGGCACAGATACGCAGTATTTT	CASSFRSFIGTDTQYF	TRBJ2-3	TRBV27	-	16	-
TGTGCCAGCTCACTAGCGGGAGGAGAGACCCAGTACTTC	CASSLAGGETQYF	TRBJ2-5	TRBV19	-	13	TRBD2
TGCGCCAGCAGCTTGGAAGTGGGTAGCGGTGACGAGCAGTACTTC	CASSLEVGSGDEQYF	TRBJ2-7	TRBV5-1	-	15	-
TGTGCCAGCAGCATACAAAACTATGGCTACACCTTC	CASSIQNYGYTF	TRBJ1-2	TRBV7-2	-	12	-
TGTGCCAGCAGGGGAGGGGGCAATCAGCCCCAGCATTTT	CASRGGGNQPQHF	TRBJ1-5	TRBV7-9	once	13	-
TGTGCCACCAGCAGAGGAAGCAGGGTCACTAATGAAAAACTGTTTTTT	CATSRGSRVTNEKLFF	TRBJ1-4	TRBV15	few	16	-
TGCGCCAGCAGCTTGGAAAGGGGACAGAACTATGGCTACACCTTC	CASSLERGQNYGYTF	TRBJ1-2	TRBV5-1	-	15	TRBD1
TGTGCCTGGAGAGGTAGGGGGCACATGAACACTGAAGCTTTCTTT	CAWRGRGHMNTEAFF	TRBJ1-1	TRBV30	-	15	TRBD1
TGTGCCAGAACAGGGCTAGCGGGAGGGCGGAGCTCCTACGAGCAGTACTTC	CARTGLAGGRSSYEQYF	TRBJ2-7	TRBV21-1	-	17	-